Below, 26 T cell receptor beta chains from the same sample are listed, as sequenced in a study of Ad26.COV2.S vaccination and SARS-CoV-2 variants. Assay used: immunoSEQ multiplex PCR; TCRdb lists only in-frame clones, some missing. The data contain some 350,000 clones, just over 90% of them singletons. Sequences were derived from peripheral blood, sampled after recovery from COVID-19. These receptors all come from a human donor who had recovered from COVID-19.

This sequence joins TRBV7-9 and TRBJ1-5; D gene unclear. Trimming removed 5 bases from V and 2 bases from J, with 16 bases in between. The CDR3 runs 16 residues. CDR1 SEHNR and CDR2 FQNEAQ come from the germline V gene (reference sequence). The CDR3 DNA sequence: TGTGCCAGCAGCCTCAATCTGGGTGGTGGCAATCAGCCCCAGCATTTT. It codes for CASSLNLGGGNQPQHF. Full variable domain (remainder filled in from reference TRBV7-9 and TRBJ1-5): DTGVSQNPRHKITKRGQNVTFRCDPISEHNRLYWYRQTLGQGPEFLTYFQNEAQLEKSRLLSDRFSAERPKGSFSTLEIQRTEQGDSAMYLCASSLNLGGGNQPQHFGDGTRLSIL.

On this clone: The sample contains more than one DNA sequence encoding this CDR3. The chain employs TRBV6-5 and TRBJ2-7, with D perhaps matching TRBD1 (6 bases). Per the germline V gene, CDR1 is MNHEY and CDR2 is SVGAGI. This CDR3 has 14 residues. V lost 2 bases to trimming and J lost 1 base, with 9 bases between them. The CDR3 DNA reads TGTGCCAGCAGTTACGGCAGGGGTTCCTACGAGCAGTACTTC. This translates into CASSYGRGSYEQYF.

V is TRBV27 and J is TRBJ2-4; D is perhaps TRBD1 (7 bases). Looked up from germline, CDR1 is MNHEY and CDR2 is SMNVEV (reference sequence). The CDR3 totals 13 residues. V was trimmed by 6 bases and J by 7 bases, leaving 13 bases between them. CDR3 in DNA: TGTGCCAGCAGCCTCCAGGGGGGCAACATTCAGTACTTC. Translation gives CASSLQGGNIQYF.

This clone has only a few counts. V gene TRBV19 combines with J gene TRBJ1-2, with TRBD1 matching over 8 bases. The CDR3 contains 13 residues. J gave up 7 bases and V 1 base, and 2 bases lay outside the gene matches. CDR1 is LNHDA and CDR2 is SQIVND in the germline V gene (reference sequence). The CDR3 nucleotides read TGTGCCAGTAGTATAGGGACAGGGTCTGGCTACACCTTC. It codes for CASSIGTGSGYTF.

The chain recombines TRBV6-5 with TRBJ2-3; perhaps TRBD2 as D (6 bases). Germline lookup yields CDR1 MNHEY and CDR2 SVGAGI. The V and J ends lost 6 bases and 6 bases respectively, with 10 bases between them. CDR3 size: 12 residues. The CDR3 loop is CASRPRGDTQYF. The CDR3 coding sequence is TGTGCCAGCAGACCCCGGGGGGATACGCAGTATTTT.

V gene TRBV29-1 combines with J gene TRBJ1-2; D gene unclear. The CDR3 contains 12 residues. V shed 0 bases and J shed 5 bases, with 7 bases lying between them. Germline CDR1 SQVTM, CDR2 ANQGSEA. CDR3 nucleotides: TGCAGCGTTGAAGACCAGCCATATGGCTACACCTTC. It is translated as CSVEDQPYGYTF.

The CDR3 spells CASSPRQGSNQPQHF. The CDR3 region has the DNA TGCGCCAGCAGCCCAAGACAGGGGAGCAATCAGCCCCAGCATTTT. This chain joins TRBV4-1 and TRBJ1-5, with 8 nucleotides matching TRBD1. V lost 4 bases, J lost 1 base, and 3 bases stayed unmatched. This CDR3 has 15 amino acids. CDR1 is MGHRA, CDR2 YSYEKL, per germline.

The chain links TRBV6-6 to TRBJ1-6; D is unclear. Germline V CDR1 and CDR2: MNHNY, SVGAGI (reference sequence). V was cut by 5 bases and J by 0 bases, with 14 bases left in between. This CDR3 is 17 amino acids long. CDR3 region: CASSPGRLSSYNSPLHF. In DNA form, the CDR3 reads TGTGCCAGCAGTCCCGGACGCCTGAGCTCCTATAATTCACCCCTCCACTTT.

The DNA of the CDR3 is TGTGCCAGCAGCAAGGGCAGGGGCCTCAATCAGCCCCAGCATTTT. It yields the protein CASSKGRGLNQPQHF. This chain connects TRBV21-1 to TRBJ1-5; TRBD1 is taken as the D call from the table, unchecked against the DNA. TRBV21-1 is a listed pseudogene. This CDR3 is built from 15 residues.

This chain connects TRBV4-1 to TRBJ1-4; unclear D gene. This CDR3 is built from 15 residues. From germline, CDR1 is MGHRA and CDR2 YSYEKL. Deletions cut 5 bases from V and 7 bases from J, with 17 bases between. The CDR3 bases are TGCGCCAGCAGCGTCTATTCCTACCGGCGTGAAAAACTGTTTTTT. As protein: CASSVYSYRREKLFF.

This clone was seen only once. V is TRBV19 and J is TRBJ1-2; TRBD1 agrees at 7 bases. J lost 6 bases, V lost 7 bases, and 11 bases had no gene match. Germline V gene sequence: CDR1 LNHDA, CDR2 SQIVND (reference sequence). CDR3 length equals 14 residues. The CDR3 sequence: CASNNRGSIDGYTF. CDR3 DNA sequence: TGTGCCAGTAATAACAGGGGAAGCATCGATGGCTACACCTTC.

The V and J genes are TRBV7-2 and TRBJ2-7; TRBD1 matches at 10 bases. This CDR3 contains 14 residues. The germline V gene has CDR1 SGHTA and CDR2 FQGNSA. Trimming cost V 5 bases and J 2 bases; bases outside gene matches: 3. This CDR3 reads CASSPDRGPYEQYF. CDR3 bases: TGTGCCAGCAGCCCCGACAGGGGGCCCTACGAGCAGTACTTC. Full variable domain (outside the CDR3, taken from reference TRBV7-2 and TRBJ2-7): GAGVSQSPSNKVTEKGKDVELRCDPISGHTALYWYRQSLGQGLEFLIYFQGNSAPDKSGLPSDRFSAERTGGSVSTLTIQRTQQEDSAVYLCASSPDRGPYEQYFGPGTRLTVT.

This clone was counted a single time. The rearrangement links TRBV19 to TRBJ1-1; TRBD1 is a possible D gene (5 bases). The ends were cut back, 8 bases at V and 6 bases at J, with 10 bases in the middle. The germline CDR1 and CDR2 sequences are LNHDA and SQIVND (reference sequence). The CDR3 is made up of 11 amino acids. This chain's CDR3 is CASLGAAEAFF. The CDR3 DNA reads as TGTGCCAGTCTAGGGGCAGCTGAAGCTTTCTTT.

The V and J genes are TRBV4-1 and TRBJ1-1, with D tentatively TRBD1 (6 bases). CDR3 size: 13 residues. Trimming removed 3 bases from V and 10 bases from J, with 15 bases in between. Germline V gene data show CDR1 as MGHRA and CDR2 as YSYEKL. The CDR3 DNA reads TGCGCCAGCAGCCAGAACAGGGTATTAGGAGCTTTCTTT. This encodes CASSQNRVLGAFF.

This CDR3 reads CASSLAPTGELFF. CDR3 nucleotides: TGCGCCAGCAGCTTGGCCCCCACCGGGGAGCTGTTTTTT. V usage is TRBV5-1 and J usage is TRBJ2-2, with D hard to call. The CDR3 covers 13 residues. Germline-derived CDR1 and CDR2 are SGHRS and YFSETQ. The V gene lost 0 bases and the J gene lost 4 bases, with 4 bases spanning the gap. The variable domain in full, completed from reference TRBV5-1 and TRBJ2-2, reads KAGVTQTPRYLIKTRGQQVTLSCSPISGHRSVSWYQQTPGQGLQFLFEYFSETQRNKGNFPGRFSGRQFSNSRSEMNVSTLELGDSALYLCASSLAPTGELFFGEGSRLTVL.

The chain employs TRBV5-8 and TRBJ1-5; tentative D call: TRBD1 (5 bases). The CDR3 consists of 15 residues. Germline loops: CDR1 SGHTS, CDR2 YDEGEE. Trimming shortened V by 4 bases and J by 0 bases, and 11 bases separated the two germline ends. Here the CDR3 reads CASSGGGYSNQPQHF. CDR3 sequence (DNA): TGTGCCAGCAGCGGCGGGGGATATAGCAATCAGCCCCAGCATTTT.

The chain joins TRBV10-1 to TRBJ1-3; D is perhaps TRBD1 (5 bases). The CDR3 totals 13 residues. V was trimmed by 4 bases and J by 9 bases, leaving 13 bases between them. Germline V gene lookup returns CDR1 WNHNN and CDR2 SYGVQD (reference sequence). The CDR3 region is CASSGTGSPTIYF. The CDR3 bases are TGCGCCAGCAGTGGAACAGGTTCACCCACCATATATTTT.

This sequence joins TRBV6-6 and TRBJ2-6; D call uncertain. The CDR3 spans 15 residues. Trimming removed 6 bases from V and 2 bases from J, with 11 bases in between. Germline lookup yields CDR1 MNHNY and CDR2 SVGAGI (reference sequence). This chain's CDR3 is CASSPVETGANVLTF. The CDR3, as DNA: TGTGCCAGCAGCCCGGTTGAGACTGGGGCCAACGTCCTGACTTTC.

The chain uses TRBV3-1 (or the pseudogene TRBV3-2) and TRBJ1-1; maybe TRBD1 (6 bases). The V end was cut by 0 bases, the J end by 11 bases, with 16 bases between. The CDR3 extends over 14 amino acids. Germline V gene lookup returns CDR1 LGHDT and CDR2 YNNKEL (reference sequence). The CDR3 spells CASSQEGGSRGAFF. The CDR3 nucleotides are TGTGCCAGCAGCCAAGAAGGGGGATCCCGTGGGGCTTTCTTT.

V and J are TRBV10-2 and TRBJ2-2; perhaps TRBD1 as D (6 bases). The CDR3 runs to 16 residues. The germline V gene has CDR1 WSHSY and CDR2 SAAADI. V was clipped by 9 bases and J by 4 bases, with 21 bases between them. The CDR3 bases are TGCGCCAGTTCCTTTTTAACAGGGTCGGGCACCGGGGAGCTGTTTTTT. It yields the protein CASSFLTGSGTGELFF.

The chain employs TRBV19 and TRBJ2-2; D perhaps matches TRBD1 (7 bases). CDR3 length: 16 amino acids. V dropped 6 bases and J dropped 4 bases, with 18 bases sitting between them. CDR1 and CDR2 (germline): LNHDA, SQIVND (reference sequence). The CDR3 loop reads CASRSLEGAGTGELFF. CDR3 sequence (DNA): TGTGCCAGTAGGTCCCTGGAGGGGGCGGGCACCGGGGAGCTGTTTTTT.

This clone has only one observation. This chain connects TRBV4-1 to TRBJ2-5; unclear D gene. The CDR3 consists of 14 residues. Trimming took 2 bases from V and 4 from J, leaving 11 bases between them. Looked up from germline, CDR1 is MGHRA and CDR2 is YSYEKL. The chain's CDR3 is CASSQSQTRETQYF. DNA for the CDR3: TGCGCCAGCAGCCAATCCCAAACCAGAGAGACCCAGTACTTC.

This chain uses TRBV3-1 (or the pseudogene TRBV3-2) with TRBJ2-1; 9 nucleotides match TRBD2. The V gene end was trimmed by 4 bases and the J gene end by 4 bases; junction bases not matched to a gene: 5. The CDR3 extends over 15 amino acids. CDR1 is LGHDT, CDR2 YNNKEL, per germline (reference sequence). CDR3 sequence (DNA): TGTGCCAGCAGCCGGGAGCGGGGGGCATACAATGAGCAGTTCTTC. It is translated as CASSRERGAYNEQFF.

The CDR3 DNA reads TGTGCCAGCACACGGGGCACAGATACGCAGTATTTT. Its protein product is CASTRGTDTQYF. The chain joins TRBV2 to TRBJ2-3; D not certain. CDR3 length: 12 residues. Trimming took 7 bases from V and 1 from J, leaving 6 bases between them. Germline-derived CDR1 and CDR2 are SNHLY and FYNNEI.

The chain employs TRBV9 and TRBJ2-5; unclear D gene. The CDR3 is made up of 15 amino acids. Trimming shortened V by 4 bases and J by 2 bases, and 15 bases separated the two germline ends. Germline-derived CDR1 and CDR2 are SGDLS and YYNGEE. The CDR3 is CASSLGVGLQETQYF. In nucleotides, the CDR3 is TGTGCCAGCAGCCTTGGAGTGGGGTTGCAAGAGACCCAGTACTTC.

V gene TRBV11-2 combines with J gene TRBJ1-5; D remains ambiguous. Trimming took off 2 bases at V and 2 bases at J, with 10 bases between the two ends. The CDR3 loop spans 15 amino acids. Per germline, CDR1 SGHAT and CDR2 FQNNGV. The CDR3 DNA follows: TGTGCCAGCAGCTTATCGGGCCAGGGCAATCAGCCCCAGCATTTT. It translates to CASSLSGQGNQPQHF.